At least ten counts were recorded for the clone carrying this TCR beta chain. Its target is unknown. Germline V lookup: CDR1 SGHRS, CDR2 YFSETQ. The CDR3 sequence is 15 residues long. Trimming took off 5 bases at V and 4 bases at J, with 18 bases between the two ends. The data are from a study of T-cell memory formation after mild COVID-19. At the level of the study: Each donor largely had its own TCR clusters. Notes on the study in general: Several responding clones turned up in pre-infection memory, indicating that cross-reactive memory may have taken part. Still unconfirmed is whether the second-wave clones peaking on day 37 recognized SARS-CoV-2. While clones contracting from day 15 to 85 were balanced between CD4 and CD8, later expanders leaned CD4+.

TCRdb fed the 5' RACE reads into MiXCR, producing one record per CDR3 protein. Found here are around 200,000 distinct CDR3 sequences, around 30% of them singletons; the top ten hold more than 9.5%. V gene TRBV5-1 combines with J gene TRBJ1-2, with D possibly being TRBD1 (6 bases). The receptor was derived from an adult woman who had mild COVID-19 (a few samples of this study predate the infection). Cell type and time point are not known. Sequenced input: PBMCs or a T cell subset sorted from them (not recorded which). CDR3 sequence (DNA): TGCGCCAGCAGGCCGTCTCCGGGACAATTCTATGGCTACACCTTC. Translation gives CASRPSPGQFYGYTF.